Below are 18 T cell receptor beta chains sequenced from a single sample in a study of blood T cell repertoires in COVID-19 (dated by TCRdb to 2018 to 2020). Libraries came from the immunoSEQ multiplex PCR assay. What TCRdb holds here is the immuneACCESS table cut down to in-frame rearrangements. Part of the clones is not present; checked against another copy, under half of the missing clones reflect an unresolved V gene, and the others are unexplained. The sample table records a few hundred thousand clones; roughly 86% of these occur just once. Of the sample, 8.5% to 10% is held by the ten largest clones. Sequencing used peripheral blood. The receptors here all came from a middle-aged man who had recovered from COVID-19.

The chain has TRBV6-1 and TRBJ2-1, with D unclear. CDR3 length: 15 amino acids. Trimming left V 2 bases short and J 0 bases short, with 8 bases between. Germline values: CDR1 MNHNS, CDR2 SASEGT. CDR3 protein: CASSESGFSYNEQFF. CDR3 DNA: TGTGCCAGCAGTGAATCCGGGTTCTCCTACAATGAGCAGTTCTTC.

This clone occurred a few times. This chain connects TRBV7-9 to TRBJ1-1, with D possibly being TRBD1 (5 bases). Germline CDR1 SEHNR, CDR2 FQNEAQ (reference sequence). This CDR3 contains 14 residues. V was clipped by 2 bases and J by 4 bases, with 11 bases between them. CDR3 DNA sequence: TGTGCCAGCAGCTTATTCCTCGGGGGCACTGAAGCTTTCTTT. Translation gives CASSLFLGGTEAFF. Based on the CDR3 plus reference TRBV7-9 and TRBJ1-1, the full variable domain is DTGVSQNPRHKITKRGQNVTFRCDPISEHNRLYWYRQTLGQGPEFLTYFQNEAQLEKSRLLSDRFSAERPKGSFSTLEIQRTEQGDSAMYLCASSLFLGGTEAFFGQGTRLTVV.

The CDR3 loop reads CSSGDSGTSSDTQYF. CDR3 nucleotides: TGCAGCTCTGGGGATTCCGGGACTAGCTCTGATACGCAGTATTTT. The chain links TRBV29-1 to TRBJ2-3; 9 bases are shared with TRBD2. Germline V gene lookup returns CDR1 SQVTM and CDR2 ANQGSEA. V shed 8 bases, J shed 6 bases, and the junction held 15 bases outside the gene matches. CDR3 length: 15 residues.

The rearrangement uses TRBV27 and TRBJ1-2; D remains ambiguous. The ends were cut back, 2 bases at V and 8 bases at J, with 9 bases in the middle. The CDR3 totals 12 residues. The germline V gene has CDR1 MNHEY and CDR2 SMNVEV (reference sequence). CDR3 residues: CASSLRQVGYTF. The CDR3 DNA reads as TGTGCCAGCAGTTTACGGCAGGTAGGCTACACCTTC.

The gene calls are TRBV19 and TRBJ1-5; 7 nucleotides align to TRBD1. The germline gives CDR1 LNHDA, CDR2 SQIVND (reference sequence). Germline trimming cut 4 bases from V and 3 bases from J; bases unmatched to any gene: 9. The CDR3 has 16 residues. For the CDR3, the DNA is TGTGCCAGTAGTACCCTCGGGACAGCCACCAATCAGCCCCAGCATTTT. Translating gives CASSTLGTATNQPQHF.

The chain uses TRBV7-9 and TRBJ2-4, with D perhaps matching TRBD2 (6 bases). CDR1 is SEHNR, CDR2 FQNEAQ, per germline (reference sequence). CDR3 length: 16 amino acids. The ends were cut back, 2 bases at V and 3 bases at J, with 14 bases in the middle. CDR3 nucleotides: TGTGCCAGCAGCTTATTCGCGGGACGCGTCAAAAACATTCAGTACTTC. It specifies CASSLFAGRVKNIQYF.

The rearrangement links TRBV6-2 or TRBV6-3 to TRBJ2-7; 10 bases line up with TRBD2. V lost 0 bases and J lost 2; bases outside the gene matches: 16. CDR1 and CDR2 (germline): MNHEY, SVGEGT. CDR3 length: 20 amino acids. This CDR3 reads CASSYSVDRAALAGAYEQYF. The CDR3 nucleotides are TGTGCCAGCAGTTACTCGGTCGACAGGGCGGCTCTAGCGGGAGCCTACGAGCAGTACTTC.

J is TRBJ2-5 and V is TRBV15; 12 bases are a match to TRBD2. The junction had 12 bases not matched to a gene; V was cut back by 3 bases and J by 7 bases. The V gene's germline CDR1 is LNHNV and CDR2 YYDKDF (reference sequence). The CDR3 runs 17 residues. For the CDR3, the DNA is TGTGCCACCAGCAGCCTACGTTCTAGCGGGGGGGACGGGACCCAGTACTTC. Amino acid sequence: CATSSLRSSGGDGTQYF.

The rearrangement links TRBV3-1 (or the pseudogene TRBV3-2) to TRBJ2-5; 11 bases match TRBD2. There are 16 residues in the CDR3. Per the germline V gene, CDR1 is LGHDT and CDR2 is YNNKEL (reference sequence). V dropped 4 bases and J dropped 4; count of bases not matched to a gene: 8. CDR3 residues: CASSLSIAGGPETQYF. Written as DNA, the CDR3 is TGTGCCAGCAGCCTTTCGATAGCGGGGGGGCCAGAGACCCAGTACTTC.

The genes are TRBV4-3 and TRBJ2-1; no clear D. V was shortened by 1 base and J by 1 base, with 5 bases between the two germline ends. Germline loops: CDR1 LGHNA, CDR2 YSLEER. The CDR3 is 14 amino acids. This CDR3 is CASSQATSYNEQFF. The CDR3 bases are TGCGCCAGCAGCCAAGCGACTTCCTACAATGAGCAGTTCTTC.

The chain is built from TRBV18 and TRBJ2-3, with D possibly matching TRBD1 (6 bases). The germline V gene encodes CDR1 KGHSH and CDR2 LQKENI. With 2 bases removed from V and 5 bases from J, the gap between germline ends came to 11 bases. The CDR3 covers 14 residues. This chain's CDR3 is CASSPLGAGDTQYF. DNA for the CDR3: TGTGCCAGCTCACCATTGGGGGCTGGAGATACGCAGTATTTT.

V is TRBV20-1 and J is TRBJ2-1; D might be TRBD2 (5 bases). CDR3 length: 11 amino acids. Germline-derived CDR1 and CDR2 are DFQATT and SNEGSKA (reference sequence). The CDR3 here is CRSTMGNEQFF. For the CDR3, the DNA is TGCAGGTCGACTATGGGGAATGAGCAGTTCTTC.

V is TRBV7-2 and J is TRBJ1-2; 9 bases are shared with TRBD1. The germline V gene has CDR1 SGHTA and CDR2 FQGNSA. CDR3 length equals 15 residues. V was pared by 4 bases and J by 5 bases, with 8 bases of the junction left unmatched. The CDR3 sequence: CASSSAGTGRYGYTF. For the CDR3, the DNA is TGTGCCAGCAGCTCAGCCGGGACAGGGCGGTATGGCTACACCTTC.

This clone was seen more than once but under ten times. The CDR3 DNA reads as TGTGCCAGCAGTTACCCCGGGGGGAACACTGAAGCTTTCTTT. This translates into CASSYPGGNTEAFF. V and J are TRBV6-6 and TRBJ1-1; D might be TRBD1 (5 bases). With 2 bases removed from V and 1 base from J, the gap between germline ends came to 8 bases. The CDR3 covers 14 residues. Germline V gene data show CDR1 as MNHNY and CDR2 as SVGAGI (reference sequence).

The rearrangement uses TRBV7-9 and TRBJ1-1; TRBD1 agrees at 8 bases. The CDR3 consists of 12 residues. Unmatched junction bases numbered 3, after V lost 7 bases and J lost 5 bases. Germline V gene lookup returns CDR1 SEHNR and CDR2 FQNEAQ (reference sequence). The CDR3 region has the DNA TGTGCCAGCACCAGGGGGCGAACTGAAGCTTTCTTT. The encoded protein is CASTRGRTEAFF.

This chain links TRBV10-3 with TRBJ2-1; 9 bases agree with TRBD2. Germline lookup yields CDR1 ENHRY and CDR2 SYGVKD. CDR3 length: 15 residues. V shed 3 bases, J shed 4 bases, and the junction held 4 bases outside the gene matches. The CDR3 bases are TGTGCCATCAGTGATCCAGGACTAGCGTACAATGAGCAGTTCTTC. Protein sequence: CAISDPGLAYNEQFF.

This chain joins TRBV6-4 and TRBJ2-7, with 12 bases that match TRBD2. Germline V gene sequence: CDR1 MRHNA, CDR2 SNTAGT. CDR3 length: 15 residues. V gave up 7 bases and J gave up 5 bases; unmatched junction bases: 9. CDR3 coding DNA: TGTGCCAGCAAACGGACTAGCGGGATTTTCCACGAGCAGTACTTC. Translation gives CASKRTSGIFHEQYF.

The chain carries TRBV5-5 and TRBJ2-7, with TRBD2 as a possible D gene (7 bases). Germline CDR1 reads SGHKS; CDR2 reads YYEKEE (reference sequence). This CDR3 spans 14 amino acids. Trimming shortened V by 4 bases and J by 4 bases, and 15 bases separated the two germline ends. This chain's CDR3 is CASSLGGGRYEQYF. In nucleotides, the CDR3 is TGTGCCAGCAGCCTGGGAGGGGGTCGGTACGAGCAGTACTTC.